This T cell receptor (beta chain) was captured by sequencing in a study of T cell repertoires in cytomegalovirus infection. The CDR3 totals 15 residues. CDR1 and CDR2 from the germline V gene are MNHEY and SVGAGI. V was pared by 0 bases and J by 10 bases, with 13 bases between. Notes on this clonotype: What it recognizes is unknown.

The study's findings and limits: Clonotype analysis showed dominance of the ex vivo response by HLA-C-restricted CMV-specific TCR beta clonotypes.

TCRdb reprocessed the reads with MiXCR, giving one entry per CDR3 protein. Here the sample spans tens of thousands of distinct CDR3 sequences, roughly 20% being singletons. The chain employs TRBV6-5 and TRBJ1-6; D perhaps matches TRBD1 (5 bases). Sample: CD8+ T cells from cultured PBMCs, taken from culture after CMV antigen stimulation. The source of this sequence is a human donor in good health (CMV status not recorded). Some clones in this sample may be carry-over from other donors' samples. CDR3 residues: CASSYSRGKGSPLHF. Here the CDR3 DNA reads TGTGCCAGCAGTTACTCGAGGGGAAAGGGGTCACCCCTCCACTTT.